Each of the 29 T cell receptor beta chains below was sequenced from the same sample in a study of blood T cell repertoires in COVID-19. Assay: immunoSEQ multiplex PCR; the TCRdb copy retains only in-frame clones and omits some. The data hold 35,000 to 55,000 clones, with 70% to 90% observed a single time. Sequenced input: peripheral blood. These TCRs come from a woman in her seventies in a cohort sampled during active COVID-19.

The CDR3 region is CASSQDGSSGNVDEQFF. The CDR3, as DNA: TGCGCCAGCAGCCAAGATGGAAGTAGCGGGAACGTCGATGAGCAGTTCTTC. The chain has TRBV4-1 and TRBJ2-1, with 8 bases lining up with TRBD2. Germline assignment: CDR1 MGHRA and CDR2 YSYEKL. J was trimmed by 8 bases and V by 0 bases; bases with no gene match: 12. This CDR3 has 17 amino acids.

The V call is TRBV18, the J call TRBJ1-3; 11 bases map to TRBD1. CDR1 and CDR2 (germline): KGHSH, LQKENI. The CDR3 runs 16 residues. Trimming cost V 2 bases and J 2 bases; bases outside gene matches: 2. As DNA, the CDR3 is TGTGCCAGCTCACCAGGACAGGGGGCTACTGGAAACACCATATATTTT. The encoded protein is CASSPGQGATGNTIYF.

The gene calls are TRBV7-9 and TRBJ1-2; the D gene is possibly TRBD1 (5 bases). Germline lookup yields CDR1 SEHNR and CDR2 FQNEAQ (reference sequence). CDR3 size: 16 residues. Deletions cut 2 bases from V and 2 bases from J, with 15 bases between. Written as DNA, the CDR3 is TGTGCCAGCAGCTTACCCTCTGGGGCGGGGAACTATGGCTACACCTTC. Its protein product is CASSLPSGAGNYGYTF.

The V call is TRBV5-6, the J call TRBJ1-6, with 7 bases lining up with TRBD1. Unmatched junction bases numbered 2, after V lost 3 bases and J lost 5 bases. The CDR3 is made up of 14 amino acids. Germline assignment: CDR1 SGHDT and CDR2 YYEEEE. This CDR3 reads CASSSGQHNSPLHF. The CDR3 DNA follows: TGTGCCAGCAGCTCGGGACAGCATAATTCACCCCTCCACTTT. Variable domain in full (rest from reference TRBV5-6 and TRBJ1-6): DAGVTQSPTHLIKTRGQQVTLRCSPKSGHDTVSWYQQALGQGPQFIFQYYEEEERQRGNFPDRFSGHQFPNYSSELNVNALLLGDSALYLCASSSGQHNSPLHFGNGTRLTVT.

The rearrangement links TRBV7-9 to TRBJ2-7; D is ambiguous. This CDR3 contains 13 residues. Germline CDR1 SEHNR, CDR2 FQNEAQ (reference sequence). V was pared by 1 base and J by 6 bases, with 10 bases between. CDR3 region: CASSLEPVVEQYF. DNA of the CDR3: TGTGCCAGCAGCTTAGAGCCTGTTGTCGAGCAGTACTTC.

The chain links TRBV10-3 to TRBJ2-3; D is perhaps TRBD2 (6 bases). The CDR3 consists of 15 residues. From germline, CDR1 is ENHRY and CDR2 SYGVKD. Trimming left V 0 bases short and J 8 bases short, with 15 bases between. CDR3 amino acids: CAISESGGLQSTQYF. In nucleotides, the CDR3 is TGTGCCATCAGTGAGTCAGGAGGGTTGCAGAGTACGCAGTATTTT.

This chain uses TRBV2 with TRBJ1-6, with D unresolved. CDR1 is SNHLY, CDR2 FYNNEI, per germline. The CDR3 has 14 amino acids. V was trimmed by 0 bases and J by 9 bases, leaving 9 bases between them. The CDR3 loop is CASSEARRSSPLHF. The CDR3 DNA reads as TGTGCCAGCAGTGAAGCTAGGAGGAGTTCACCCCTCCACTTT.

V and J are TRBV28 and TRBJ1-3, with TRBD1 identical over 7 bases. The CDR3 covers 16 residues. Germline CDR1 MDHEN, CDR2 SYDVKM. V gave up 4 bases and J gave up 2 bases; unmatched junction bases: 8. This chain's CDR3 is CASSSYRGRPGNTIYF. The CDR3, as DNA: TGTGCCAGCAGTTCCTACAGGGGCCGACCTGGAAACACCATATATTTT.

The V and J genes are TRBV5-1 and TRBJ1-1; possible D gene TRBD1, 5 bases. The CDR3 has 14 residues. CDR1 and CDR2 from the germline V gene are SGHRS and YFSETQ. Trimming pared 6 bases from V and 1 base from J, leaving 13 bases between. Written as DNA, the CDR3 is TGCGCCAGCACTCCTCAGGGTCCGAACACTGAAGCTTTCTTT. Protein product: CASTPQGPNTEAFF.

This rearrangement joins TRBV9 to TRBJ1-6, with D possibly being TRBD1 (5 bases). Trimming removed 4 bases from V and 6 bases from J, with 14 bases in between. Germline V gives CDR1 SGDLS, CDR2 YYNGEE. The CDR3 covers 15 residues. The CDR3 region is CASSPTGVSNSPLHF. The CDR3 bases are TGTGCCAGCAGCCCAACGGGGGTCTCTAATTCACCCCTCCACTTT. Complete variable domain (other parts from reference TRBV9 and TRBJ1-6): DSGVTQTPKHLITATGQRVTLRCSPRSGDLSVYWYQQSLDQGLQFLIQYYNGEERAKGNILERFSAQQFPDLHSELNLSSLELGDSALYFCASSPTGVSNSPLHFGNGTRLTVT.

This chain's CDR3 is CASSPGLNTGELFF. CDR3 nucleotide sequence: TGTGCCAGCTCACCGGGACTAAACACCGGGGAGCTGTTTTTT. This chain uses TRBV18 with TRBJ2-2; 7 bases are shared with TRBD2. With 3 bases clipped from V and 2 bases from J, the junction kept 0 bases outside the gene matches. CDR3 size: 14 residues. Looked up from germline, CDR1 is KGHSH and CDR2 is LQKENI. Full variable domain (missing parts from reference TRBV18 and TRBJ2-2): NAGVMQNPRHLVRRRGQEARLRCSPMKGHSHVYWYRQLPEEGLKFMVYLQKENIIDESGMPKERFSAEFPKEGPSILRIQQVVRGDSAAYFCASSPGLNTGELFFGEGSRLTVL.

In its sample, this clone was seen a few times. CDR3 protein: CASSYSMELGQPQHF. The DNA for the CDR3 is TGTGCCAGCAGTTACTCGATGGAGCTGGGTCAGCCCCAGCATTTT. J is TRBJ1-5 and V is TRBV6-6, with D uncertain. V dropped 0 bases and J dropped 6 bases, with 12 bases sitting between them. CDR3 size: 15 residues. Germline CDR1 is MNHNY and CDR2 is SVGAGI (reference sequence).

The V call is TRBV19, the J call TRBJ2-3; TRBD2 agrees at 10 bases. The CDR3 runs 15 residues. The junction had 4 bases not matched to a gene; V was cut back by 4 bases and J by 3 bases. Per germline, CDR1 LNHDA and CDR2 SQIVND (reference sequence). CDR3 nucleotide sequence: TGTGCCAGTAGTACCCTAGCGGGAGAGACAGATACGCAGTATTTT. This encodes CASSTLAGETDTQYF.

The J gene is TRBJ1-5, the V gene TRBV28; D uncertain. CDR3 length: 13 residues. Germline V lookup: CDR1 MDHEN, CDR2 SYDVKM. Trimming cost V 3 bases and J 6 bases, with 9 bases left between them. CDR3 sequence: CASSFGRSQPQHF. The CDR3 coding sequence is TGTGCCAGCAGTTTTGGCAGGTCTCAGCCCCAGCATTTT.

J is TRBJ2-7 and V is TRBV18; D is undetermined. The V gene's germline CDR1 is KGHSH and CDR2 LQKENI. The CDR3 has 14 amino acids. Trimming removed 6 bases from V and 0 bases from J, with 12 bases in between. The CDR3 bases are TGTGCCAGCTCCCCCGACTCCAGCTCCTACGAGCAGTACTTC. Translation: CASSPDSSSYEQYF. The full variable domain, its missing parts supplied by reference TRBV18 and TRBJ2-7, is NAGVMQNPRHLVRRRGQEARLRCSPMKGHSHVYWYRQLPEEGLKFMVYLQKENIIDESGMPKERFSAEFPKEGPSILRIQQVVRGDSAAYFCASSPDSSSYEQYFGPGTRLTVT.

The chain employs TRBV29-1 and TRBJ1-4; D gene unclear. The CDR3 has 13 residues. The germline gives CDR1 SQVTM, CDR2 ANQGSEA. V shed 6 bases and J shed 3 bases, with 11 bases lying between them. This chain's CDR3 is CSVAGISNEKLFF. The CDR3 coding sequence is TGCAGCGTGGCCGGGATATCTAATGAAAAACTGTTTTTT.

The V call is TRBV18, the J call TRBJ1-1; D may be TRBD1 (6 bases). The germline CDR1 and CDR2 sequences are KGHSH and LQKENI. This CDR3 spans 14 amino acids. Trimming cost V 3 bases and J 1 base, with 9 bases left between them. The CDR3 DNA reads TGTGCCAGCTCACCGGGACACCAGAACACTGAAGCTTTCTTT. It encodes CASSPGHQNTEAFF. Full variable domain (rest looked up from reference TRBV18 and TRBJ1-1): NAGVMQNPRHLVRRRGQEARLRCSPMKGHSHVYWYRQLPEEGLKFMVYLQKENIIDESGMPKERFSAEFPKEGPSILRIQQVVRGDSAAYFCASSPGHQNTEAFFGQGTRLTVV.

This chain uses TRBV27 with TRBJ2-7; 7 bases line up with TRBD1. CDR3 size: 15 residues. In germline, CDR1 is MNHEY, CDR2 SMNVEV (reference sequence). The junction had 11 bases not matched to a gene; V was cut back by 6 bases and J by 3 bases. This CDR3 reads CASSPVDRMHYEQYF. CDR3 sequence (DNA): TGTGCCAGCAGCCCAGTGGACAGGATGCACTACGAGCAGTACTTC.

The rearrangement uses TRBV10-1 and TRBJ2-5; 7 bases line up with TRBD1. After removal of 5 bases from V and 4 bases from J, the junction contained 7 bases not matched to a gene. The CDR3 length is 14 residues. CDR1 is WNHNN and CDR2 is SYGVQD in the germline V gene (reference sequence). The CDR3 sequence is CASSLQGTRETQYF. In DNA, the CDR3 is TGCGCCAGCAGTTTACAGGGGACCAGAGAGACCCAGTACTTC.

The chain combines TRBV2 with TRBJ1-3; no definite D call. The ends were cut back, 0 bases at V and 5 bases at J, with 14 bases in the middle. This CDR3 is 16 amino acids long. CDR1 and CDR2 (germline): SNHLY, FYNNEI. CDR3 bases: TGTGCCAGCAGTGAAGCGCTATTGAGGGATCGAAACACCATATATTTT. It codes for CASSEALLRDRNTIYF.

The chain has TRBV3-1 (or the pseudogene TRBV3-2) and TRBJ2-4; 11 bases fit TRBD2. The CDR3 totals 20 residues. Germline V gene lookup returns CDR1 LGHDT and CDR2 YNNKEL (reference sequence). With 0 bases clipped from V and 0 bases from J, the junction kept 10 bases outside the gene matches. The CDR3 DNA reads TGTGCCAGCAGCCAAGATAGGAGGACTAGCGGGTCCGGAGCCAAAAACATTCAGTACTTC. Translating gives CASSQDRRTSGSGAKNIQYF.

The genes are TRBV30 and TRBJ2-2, with 10 positions matching TRBD2. This CDR3 has 15 amino acids. V was clipped by 3 bases and J by 1 base; unmatched bases: 2. Germline V gene lookup returns CDR1 GTSNPN and CDR2 SVGIG (reference sequence). The CDR3 protein is CAWRRTSGNTGELFF. The CDR3 DNA reads TGTGCCTGGAGGAGGACTAGCGGGAACACCGGGGAGCTGTTTTTT.

V usage is TRBV18 and J usage is TRBJ2-7, with 8 bases identical to TRBD1. Losses at the gene ends were 8 bases for V and 1 base for J; bases not matched to a gene: 4. Per the germline V gene, CDR1 is KGHSH and CDR2 is LQKENI. The CDR3 is 13 residues long. The CDR3 spells CASGRTGSYEQYF. CDR3 nucleotide sequence: TGTGCCAGCGGTCGGACAGGGTCCTACGAGCAGTACTTC.

The V and J genes are TRBV3-1 (or the pseudogene TRBV3-2) and TRBJ2-3, with no clear D. The CDR3 is made up of 13 amino acids. V gave up 6 bases and J gave up 4 bases, with 11 bases separating them. Germline-derived CDR1 and CDR2 are LGHDT and YNNKEL (reference sequence). CDR3 residues: CASSLGEPDTQYF. Written as DNA, the CDR3 is TGTGCCAGCAGTCTTGGTGAGCCAGATACGCAGTATTTT.

This rearrangement joins TRBV7-9 to TRBJ1-5; no firm D call. The CDR3 loop spans 12 amino acids. CDR1 is SEHNR, CDR2 FQNEAQ, per germline (reference sequence). V lost 5 bases and J lost 6, with 8 bases in between. Here the CDR3 DNA reads TGTGCCAGCAGCCAGGCGGGTCAGCCCCAGCATTTT. Protein sequence: CASSQAGQPQHF.

V gene TRBV6-5 combines with J gene TRBJ1-1, with D possibly TRBD1 on 5 matching bases. The V gene lost 8 bases and the J gene lost 1 base, with 8 bases spanning the gap. The CDR3 loop spans 12 amino acids. CDR1 MNHEY and CDR2 SVGAGI come from the germline V gene. CDR3 sequence: CASLTANTEAFF. The CDR3 DNA follows: TGTGCCAGCCTGACAGCGAACACTGAAGCTTTCTTT.

The chain is built from TRBV19 and TRBJ2-7, with TRBD2 matching 7 bases. The germline gives CDR1 LNHDA, CDR2 SQIVND (reference sequence). CDR3 length: 15 residues. The J segment lost 1 base and the V segment lost 3 bases, leaving 6 bases of the junction unmatched. CDR3 loop: CASSIGGLGSYEQYF. The DNA of the CDR3 is TGTGCCAGTAGTATCGGGGGGTTGGGGTCCTACGAGCAGTACTTC.

The CDR3 nucleotides read TGTGCCAGCAGCTCCTGGCCCACCCCCTCTGGGGCCAACGTCCTGACTTTC. Protein sequence: CASSSWPTPSGANVLTF. The gene calls are TRBV7-2 and TRBJ2-6, with D unresolved. Germline V gene data show CDR1 as SGHTA and CDR2 as FQGNSA. With 4 bases removed from V and 0 bases from J, the gap between germline ends came to 13 bases. The CDR3 extends over 17 amino acids.

This chain joins TRBV5-1 and TRBJ1-4; 9 bases match TRBD1. Germline-derived CDR1 and CDR2 are SGHRS and YFSETQ. This CDR3 is 14 amino acids long. V lost 4 bases to trimming and J lost 8 bases; unmatched junction nucleotides: 6. CDR3 DNA: TGCGCCAGCAGCCTACAGGGGGCAAAAGAAAAACTGTTTTTT. It yields the protein CASSLQGAKEKLFF.